This TCR beta chain derives from a study of cytomegalovirus exposure and HLA in healthy donors. Study-wide points: A missense variant in DCLRE1C was later tied to TCR beta V- and J-gene trimming. According to the study, approximately 150 TCR beta chains were cytomegalovirus-associated. The classifier, whose performance was assessed in both the original and validation cohorts, reportedly diagnosed cytomegalovirus status with high specificity and sensitivity. Association of some 18,000 TCR beta sequences with HLA alleles was found at 0.05 false discovery rate in a later analysis.

The V gene's germline CDR1 is LNHDA and CDR2 SQIVND (reference sequence). Trimming removed 7 bases at V and 1 base at J, with 9 bases between. This CDR3 contains 13 residues. The PCR ran on 60 Vbeta and 13 Jbeta primers. Sequenced by immunoSEQ multiplex PCR; TCRdb stores in-frame clones only, minus some. The repertoire holds 65,000 or so clones, 60% to 80% seen once, with around 3% in the top ten. Comment on this clone: Its matching antigen is unknown.

The sequence was collected from a girl aged 5-17 years in good health and CMV-seropositive. Sequencing used PBMCs. This chain links TRBV19 with TRBJ2-3; a weak D match, TRBD1 (6 bases). CDR3 in amino acids: CASNRVGTDTQYF. The CDR3 DNA reads as TGTGCCAGTAACAGGGTGGGCACAGATACGCAGTATTTT.